This T cell receptor (beta chain) was captured in a study of CD8+CD57+ T cells in acquired aplastic anemia. Patients selected for sequencing had displayed CD8+CD57+ cell expansion by flow cytometry. Trimming stripped 7 bases from V and 3 bases from J, with 16 bases between. CDR3 length: 14 residues. Genomic DNA provided the template from which TCR beta VDJ and CDR3 profiles were obtained. TCRdb re-analysed the reads in MiXCR, keeping a single row per CDR3 protein. The table records around 430,000 distinct CDR3 sequences, approximately 32% of them present only once. The chain joins TRBV12-3 or TRBV12-4 to TRBJ2-7; no definite D call. Sequencing input: sorted CD4+, CD8+, or CD8+CD57+ T cells (not recorded which) from PBMCs. This clonotype was obtained from a human donor with aplastic anemia. CDR3 sequence (DNA): TGTGCCAGCAACCCAAATGGGCTCAGCTACGAGCAGTACTTC. Its translation: CASNPNGLSYEQYF.